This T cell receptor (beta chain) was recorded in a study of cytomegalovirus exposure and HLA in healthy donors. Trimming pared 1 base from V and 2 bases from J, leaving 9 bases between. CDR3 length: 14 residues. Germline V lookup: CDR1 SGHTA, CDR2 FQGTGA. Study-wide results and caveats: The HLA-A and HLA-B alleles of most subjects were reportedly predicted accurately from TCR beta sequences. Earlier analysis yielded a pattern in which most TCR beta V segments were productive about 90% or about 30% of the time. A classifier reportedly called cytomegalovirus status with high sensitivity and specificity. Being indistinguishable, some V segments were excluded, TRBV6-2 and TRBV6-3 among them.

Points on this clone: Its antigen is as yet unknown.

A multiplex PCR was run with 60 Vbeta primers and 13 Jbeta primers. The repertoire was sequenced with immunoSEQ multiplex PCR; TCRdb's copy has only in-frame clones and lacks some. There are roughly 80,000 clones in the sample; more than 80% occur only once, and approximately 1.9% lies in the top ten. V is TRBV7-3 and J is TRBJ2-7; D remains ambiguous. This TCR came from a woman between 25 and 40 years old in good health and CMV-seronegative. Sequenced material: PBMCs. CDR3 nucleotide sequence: TGTGCCAGCAGCTTAAACAGTGGAACCTACGAGCAGTACTTC. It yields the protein CASSLNSGTYEQYF.